Following are 23 T cell receptor beta chains from one sample sequenced in a study of T cells in women clearing cervical HPV infection. TCRdb keeps only in-frame clones here, not all; method: immunoSEQ multiplex PCR. The sample features some 40,000 clones, with approximately 5.9% in its top ten. What was sequenced was blood buffy coat. These receptors all stem from a woman aged 18 to 75 with a cervical HPV16 infection that either progressed to CIN3+ or cleared (not recorded which).

To note about this clone: The DNA ends 3 residues before the CDR3 does, and the rest of the CDR3 is filled in from the germline J gene. The chain combines TRBV19 with TRBJ2-2; D possibly corresponds to TRBD1 (6 bases). V lost 2 bases and J 5 bases, leaving 15 bases between the germline ends. This CDR3 is built from 16 residues. Germline V gene lookup returns CDR1 LNHDA and CDR2 SQIVND (reference sequence). The CDR3 DNA, read in part, is TGTGCCAGTAGTATATATTCAGGGGTTCGGACCGGGGAG. It translates to CASSIYSGVRTGE. The whole CDR3 protein reads CASSIYSGVRTGELFF. Filled out from reference TRBV19 and TRBJ2-2, the complete variable domain reads DGGITQSPKYLFRKEGQNVTLSCEQNLNHDAMYWYRQDPGQGLRLIYYSQIVNDFQKGDIAEGYSVSREKKESFPLTVTSAQKNPTAFYLCASSIYSGVRTGELFFGEGSRLTVL.

Notes on this clone: The read is 3 residues too short to cover the CDR3 end, so that end is filled in from the germline J gene. The chain links TRBV7-9 to TRBJ2-6; D remains unclear. V shed 5 bases and J shed 1 base, with 9 bases lying between them. The germline V gene encodes CDR1 SEHNR and CDR2 FQNEAQ (reference sequence). There are 15 residues in the CDR3. The CDR3 loop is CASSPPRSGANVLTF. The CDR3 bases that were read are TGTGCCAGCAGCCCCCCCCGGTCTGGGGCCAACGTC. Together with reference TRBV7-9 and TRBJ2-6, the CDR3 gives the full variable domain: DTGVSQNPRHKITKRGQNVTFRCDPISEHNRLYWYRQTLGQGPEFLTYFQNEAQLEKSRLLSDRFSAERPKGSFSTLEIQRTEQGDSAMYLCASSPPRSGANVLTFGAGSRLTVL.

To note about this clone: From the germline J gene comes the end of the CDR3, since the read stops 3 residues before it. This chain links TRBV18 with TRBJ2-5; weak D call: TRBD1 (6 bases). V lost 2 bases to trimming and J lost 0 bases, with 13 bases between them. In germline, CDR1 is KGHSH, CDR2 LQKENI. The CDR3 runs 16 residues. The CDR3 loop reads CASSPVRPGDQETQYF. The CDR3 DNA, read in part, is TGTGCCAGCTCACCAGTCCGGCCAGGGGACCAAGAGACC.

The CDR3 reads CSARVPGQGEAFF. CDR3 DNA, as far as it was read: TGCAGTGCTAGAGTTCCGGGACAGGGAGAA. The rearrangement joins TRBV20-1 to TRBJ1-1; 9 bases align to TRBD1. From the germline J gene comes the end of the CDR3, since the read stops 3 residues before it. The CDR3 runs to 13 residues. Germline loops: CDR1 DFQATT, CDR2 SNEGSKA (reference sequence).

Notes on this clone: The CDR3 end is not reached by the read, which stops 3 residues before it; the germline J gene fills it in. The V and J genes are TRBV29-1 and TRBJ1-2; 8 nucleotides match TRBD1. Per the germline V gene, CDR1 is SQVTM and CDR2 is ANQGSEA. The CDR3 has 11 residues. CDR3 DNA, as far as it was read: TGCAGCGTTGTGGCAGGGGGCAGC. The encoded protein is CSVVAGGS. The whole CDR3 sequence is CSVVAGGSYTF.

As for this clone: The CDR3 end lies 3 residues beyond the end of the read and is filled in from the germline J gene. The gene calls are TRBV7-3 and TRBJ1-4; D is perhaps TRBD1 (6 bases). Trimming left V 5 bases short and J 7 bases short, with 14 bases between. CDR1 and CDR2 (germline): SGHTA, FQGTGA. The CDR3 has 14 residues. CDR3 in amino acids: CASSTTGRPEKLFF. CDR3 DNA (partial): TGTGCCAGCAGCACAACAGGGAGGCCTGAAAAA. The variable domain in full, completed from reference TRBV7-3 and TRBJ1-4, reads GAGVSQTPSNKVTEKGKYVELRCDPISGHTALYWYRQSLGQGPEFLIYFQGTGAADDSGLPNDRFFAVRPEGSVSTLKIQRTERGDSAVYLCASSTTGRPEKLFFGSGTQLSVL.

The CDR3 region is CASSRVSGATYEQYF. The DNA read from the CDR3 is TGCGCCAGCAGTAGAGTATCTGGGGCGACTTACGAG. The gene calls are TRBV5-1 and TRBJ2-7; a possible D gene is TRBD1 (5 bases). Read coverage stops 3 residues before the CDR3 terminus; the germline J gene supplies the remainder. Germline CDR1 reads SGHRS; CDR2 reads YFSETQ. Trimming left V 5 bases short and J 4 bases short, with 19 bases between. CDR3 length equals 15 residues.

With respect to this clone: The read comes to an end 3 residues before the CDR3 does, leaving the germline J gene to fill in the end. The chain recombines TRBV11-2 with TRBJ2-1; tentative D call: TRBD2 (6 bases). The CDR3 contains 12 residues. V gave up 2 bases and J gave up 8 bases, with 7 bases separating them. Per germline, CDR1 SGHAT and CDR2 FQNNGV. This CDR3 reads CASSLQRDEQFF. The sequenced part of the CDR3 DNA is TGTGCCAGCAGCTTACAGCGGGATGAG.

About this clone: Coverage ceases 3 residues before the CDR3 finishes, and the germline J gene fills in the end. The chain couples TRBV30 to TRBJ1-1; weak D call: TRBD1 (6 bases). Germline lookup yields CDR1 GTSNPN and CDR2 SVGIG (reference sequence). This CDR3 region has 13 residues. Trimming took 5 bases from V and 1 from J, leaving 11 bases between them. The CDR3 protein is CAWHPGQNTEAFF. The part of the CDR3 DNA that was read is TGTGCCTGGCATCCGGGACAGAACACTGAA. Variable domain in full (rest from reference TRBV30 and TRBJ1-1): SQTIHQWPATLVQPVGSPLSLECTVEGTSNPNLYWYRQAAGRGLQLLFYSVGIGQISSEVPQNLSASRPQDRQFILSSKKLLLSDSGFYLCAWHPGQNTEAFFGQGTRLTVV.

To note about this clone: The CDR3 end lies 3 residues beyond the end of the read and is filled in from the germline J gene. The V gene is TRBV7-9, the J gene TRBJ1-2; 8 nucleotides align to TRBD1. CDR1 SEHNR and CDR2 FQNEAQ come from the germline V gene (reference sequence). CDR3 length: 13 amino acids. Trimming removed 6 bases from V and 7 bases from J; junction bases left unmatched: 7. CDR3 DNA, as far as it was read: TGTGCCAGCAGTTACGGACAGGGCTCTGGC. Protein sequence: CASSYGQGSG. The CDR3 in its entirety is CASSYGQGSGYTF.

As regards this clone: The read terminates 3 residues before the CDR3 end, so the remaining end is supplied by the germline J gene. The rearrangement joins TRBV18 to TRBJ2-5; D gene uncertain. Germline V gene lookup returns CDR1 KGHSH and CDR2 LQKENI. The CDR3 extends over 12 amino acids. Trimming removed 2 bases at V and 2 bases at J, with 3 bases between. The CDR3 sequence: CASSPTQETQYF. The CDR3 bases that were read are TGTGCCAGCTCACCAACTCAAGAGACC.

Remarks on this clone: The missing CDR3 end, 3 residues past where the read stops, is filled in from the germline J gene. The rearrangement uses TRBV5-1 and TRBJ2-2; a possible D gene is TRBD2 (5 bases). The CDR3 has 15 residues. Looked up from germline, CDR1 is SGHRS and CDR2 is YFSETQ. CDR3 protein: CASSLAIGEGPPLFF. CDR3 bases read: TGCGCCAGCAGCTTGGCCATCGGGGAAGGACCACCG.

For this clone: The read terminates 3 residues ahead of where the CDR3 ends, so the germline J gene completes it. V is TRBV7-9 and J is TRBJ1-1; TRBD1 aligns across 10 bases. The CDR3 is 15 amino acids. The ends lost 5 bases at V and 3 bases at J; junction bases unmatched: 6. Germline V gives CDR1 SEHNR, CDR2 FQNEAQ (reference sequence). CDR3 sequence reads: CASSPLGQGYTEAFF. The CDR3 DNA, read in part, is TGTGCCAGCAGCCCCTTGGGACAGGGGTACACTGAA.

As to this clone: With the read ending 3 residues before the CDR3 end, the germline J gene is used to fill in that end. This rearrangement joins TRBV19 to TRBJ2-3, with 8 bases aligning to TRBD1. V trimming: 5 bases; J trimming: 2 bases; junction bases outside the gene matches: 6. The length of the CDR3 is 15 residues. Germline loops: CDR1 LNHDA, CDR2 SQIVND (reference sequence). The CDR3 sequence is CASSPMTGDTDTQYF. Partial CDR3 DNA: TGTGCCAGTAGTCCTATGACAGGGGACACAGATACG.

Of note for this clone: Read sequence stops 3 residues before the CDR3 end, and the germline J gene provides the missing end. The J gene is TRBJ2-2, the V gene TRBV5-1; the D gene is possibly TRBD1 (5 bases). CDR1 and CDR2 from the germline V gene are SGHRS and YFSETQ. CDR3 size: 16 residues. CDR3 sequence: CASSLVQGSDNSPLFF. The covered CDR3 bases are TGCGCCAGCAGCTTGGTCCAGGGATCGGATAATTCACCG.

A note on this clone: Read coverage stops 3 residues before the CDR3 terminus; the germline J gene supplies the remainder. The chain recombines TRBV18 with TRBJ2-4; weak D call: TRBD2 (5 bases). Per germline, CDR1 KGHSH and CDR2 LQKENI. The CDR3 loop spans 12 amino acids. This chain's CDR3 is CASSPRSEGQYF. The CDR3 DNA, read in part, is TGTGCCAGCTCACCACGATCAGAGGGT.

Comment on this clone: The CDR3 extends 3 residues past the end of the read, so its final part is completed from the germline J gene. The V call is TRBV14, the J call TRBJ1-1, with 7 bases that match TRBD1. CDR3 length: 15 amino acids. J gave up 6 bases and V 3 bases, and 10 bases lay outside the gene matches. Germline CDR1 is SGHDN and CDR2 is FVKESK. The sequenced part of the CDR3 DNA is TGTGCCAGCAGCCAGCACGAGGGGGCGGCTTCTGAA. Translation: CASSQHEGAASE. The entire CDR3 sequence reads CASSQHEGAASEAFF.

About this clone: The read gets to within 3 residues of the CDR3 end, and the germline J gene fills in the rest. The chain recombines TRBV7-7 with TRBJ2-1, with 10 nucleotides matching TRBD1. The ends lost 5 bases at V and 3 bases at J; junction bases unmatched: 7. The CDR3 contains 16 residues. Germline CDR1 SSHAT, CDR2 FNYEAQ (reference sequence). The sequenced part of the CDR3 DNA is TGTGCCAGCAGCCTCACCGGGACAGGGGACTACAATGAG. Its protein is CASSLTGTGDYNE. The whole CDR3 region reads CASSLTGTGDYNEQFF.

As for this clone: The CDR3 end is not reached by the read, which stops 3 residues before it; the germline J gene fills it in. This chain connects TRBV5-1 to TRBJ2-5; TRBD1 matches at 8 bases. This CDR3 region has 14 residues. Trimming at V came to 4 bases and at J to 3 bases, leaving 5 bases not matched to a gene. The V gene's germline CDR1 is SGHRS and CDR2 YFSETQ. CDR3 amino acids: CASSPGQGEETQYF. The covered CDR3 bases are TGCGCCAGCAGCCCCGGACAGGGTGAAGAGACC.

Of note for this clone: The read gets to within 3 residues of the CDR3 end, and the germline J gene fills in the rest. The chain combines TRBV2 with TRBJ2-7, with TRBD1 as a possible D gene (8 bases). The germline V gene encodes CDR1 SNHLY and CDR2 FYNNEI. The V and J ends lost 8 bases and 6 bases respectively, with 20 bases between them. This CDR3 has 14 amino acids. Partial CDR3 DNA: TGTGCCAGCGGCGGACAGGGAGGGGCTGCCGAG. It is translated as CASGGQGGAAE. In full, the CDR3 is CASGGQGGAAEQYF.

A note on this clone: The read falls 3 residues short of the CDR3 end, and the missing part is taken from the germline J gene. This chain joins TRBV7-2 and TRBJ2-7, with TRBD2 matching over 7 bases. J gave up 1 base and V 5 bases, and 8 bases lay outside the gene matches. The V gene's germline CDR1 is SGHTA and CDR2 FQGNSA. This CDR3 is built from 15 residues. The CDR3 DNA, read in part, is TGTGCCAGCAGCCCCGCCGGCGGGAGTTCCTACGAG. It encodes CASSPAGGSSYE. Given in full, the CDR3 is CASSPAGGSSYEQYF. Supplemented by reference TRBV7-2 and TRBJ2-7, the full variable domain reads GAGVSQSPSNKVTEKGKDVELRCDPISGHTALYWYRQSLGQGLEFLIYFQGNSAPDKSGLPSDRFSAERTGGSVSTLTIQRTQQEDSAVYLCASSPAGGSSYEQYFGPGTRLTVT.

Turning to this clone: Sequencing ends 3 residues short of the CDR3 end; the germline J gene provides the rest. Other nucleotide sequences from this sample produce the same CDR3. The chain employs TRBV7-7 and TRBJ2-3; the match to TRBD1 covers 8 bases. This CDR3 spans 15 amino acids. Germline lookup yields CDR1 SSHAT and CDR2 FNYEAQ (reference sequence). The ends lost 5 bases at V and 0 bases at J; junction bases unmatched: 4. CDR3 DNA, as far as it was read: TGTGCCAGCAGCCTAGGACAGGGAAGCACAGATACG. This encodes CASSLGQGSTDT. The entire CDR3 sequence reads CASSLGQGSTDTQYF.

Remarks on this clone: The read finishes 3 residues shy of the CDR3 end, and the germline J gene is used to complete it. J is TRBJ2-1 and V is TRBV19; 7 bases line up with TRBD2. The length of the CDR3 is 15 residues. The V and J ends lost 9 bases and 7 bases, in that order; junction bases with no gene match: 15. Germline V lookup: CDR1 LNHDA, CDR2 SQIVND (reference sequence). The CDR3: CASGGGALNVNEQFF. The CDR3 bases that were read are TGTGCCAGCGGGGGAGGGGCCCTGAATGTTAATGAG.